These 8 T cell receptor beta chains were sequenced from one sample in a study of T cells after yellow fever vaccination. From the 5' RACE reads, TCRdb called clonotypes with MiXCR, one entry per CDR3 protein. The sample has roughly 74,000 distinct CDR3 sequences, approximately 6.9% seen once. This specimen consisted of CD8+ T cells sorted from PBMCs, obtained about 5 days after the first yellow fever vaccination. The receptors come from a man aged 18 to 35 who received the YFV17D yellow fever vaccine.

The rearrangement links TRBV7-9 to TRBJ2-7; 7 bases agree with TRBD2. The V gene's germline CDR1 is SEHNR and CDR2 FQNEAQ (reference sequence). Unmatched junction bases numbered 5, after V lost 3 bases and J lost 6 bases. This CDR3 is built from 13 residues. Written as DNA, the CDR3 is TGTGCCAGCAGCTTGACTAGCCGCGGCGAGCAGTACGTC. Protein sequence: CASSLTSRGEQYV.

This chain uses TRBV10-2 with TRBJ2-7; D remains ambiguous. The CDR3 loop spans 14 amino acids. The V gene lost 3 bases and the J gene lost 7 bases, with 16 bases spanning the gap. Germline V gene data show CDR1 as WSHSY and CDR2 as SAAADI. The chain's CDR3 is CASSDAGRSREQYF. The CDR3 region has the DNA TGCGCCAGCAGTGATGCAGGCCGGTCGAGGGAGCAGTACTTC.

This rearrangement joins TRBV4-3 to TRBJ2-7; D perhaps matches TRBD1 (5 bases). The CDR3 contains 13 residues. CDR1 is LGHNA, CDR2 YSLEER, per germline. Trimming cost V 0 bases and J 4 bases, with 7 bases left between them. CDR3 bases: TGCGCCAGCAGCCAAGATGGGGCATACGAGCAGTACTTC. Its protein product is CASSQDGAYEQYF.

The V and J genes are TRBV2 and TRBJ2-6; TRBD1 agrees at 8 bases. Trimming removed 11 bases from V and 1 base from J; junction bases left unmatched: 19. Germline V gene lookup returns CDR1 SNHLY and CDR2 FYNNEI. The CDR3 is 19 amino acids. Written as DNA, the CDR3 is TGTGCCCTCAGTTTAGCGCTAGGGGACAGGTTGTCTGGGGCCAACGTCCTGACTTTC. This sequence encodes CALSLALGDRLSGANVLTF.

This clonotype is labeled as medium-sized (0.01 to 0.1%). The CDR3 DNA sequence: TGTGCCAGCAGCCAAGAGGGGGACCCCTCCACCGGGGAGCTGTTTTTT. It is translated as CASSQEGDPSTGELFF. The rearrangement links TRBV4-2 to TRBJ2-2; D might be TRBD1 or TRBD2, each matching 5 bases. Looked up from germline, CDR1 is LGHNA and CDR2 is YNFKEQ. CDR3 size: 16 residues. The V and J ends lost 0 bases and 4 bases respectively, with 12 bases between them.

The chain is built from TRBV4-3 and TRBJ2-1, with a possible D match to TRBD1 (7 bases). The germline V gene has CDR1 LGHNA and CDR2 YSLEER. The CDR3 consists of 15 residues. The V end lost 5 bases, the J end lost 11 bases, and 22 bases lay between the germline ends. CDR3 in DNA: TGCGCCAGCAGCATAGGGACAGCGGGCTTCCCTAAGCAGTTCTTC. Encoded protein: CASSIGTAGFPKQFF.

At least ten counts were recorded for this clonotype. V gene TRBV7-9 combines with J gene TRBJ1-2, with 9 bases aligning to TRBD1. The CDR3 consists of 14 residues. With V trimmed by 6 bases and J by 6 bases, 8 bases remained unmatched. The germline V gene has CDR1 SEHNR and CDR2 FQNEAQ (reference sequence). The CDR3 nucleotides are TGTGCCAGCAGGGGGACAGGGCACTACGATGGCTACACCTTC. Its protein product is CASRGTGHYDGYTF.

This clonotype was seen at least ten times. The chain couples TRBV10-3 to TRBJ1-2; 9 nucleotides match TRBD1. This CDR3 is built from 17 residues. Germline lookup yields CDR1 ENHRY and CDR2 SYGVKD. The V and J ends lost 0 bases and 5 bases, in that order; junction bases with no gene match: 10. The CDR3 DNA reads TGTGCCATCAGTGAGTCGTCTCTAACAGGGGGCCGGTATGGCTACACCTTC. It yields the protein CAISESSLTGGRYGYTF.